The following is a T cell receptor (beta chain) sequence with its context. Its antigen remains unidentified. This CDR3 is 15 amino acids long. J was trimmed by 7 bases and V by 3 bases; bases with no gene match: 10. Germline V gene lookup returns CDR1 SGHNT and CDR2 YYREEE (reference sequence). This entry is derived from a study of cytomegalovirus exposure and HLA in healthy donors. Study-wide results and caveats: The HLA-A and HLA-B alleles of most subjects were reportedly predicted accurately from TCR beta sequences. Later analysis identified some 16,000 TCR beta sequences associated with HLA alleles, using a false discovery rate threshold of 0.05. Later genetic work tied a missense DCLRE1C variant to beta-chain V and J trimming. In an earlier analysis, most TCR beta V segments were productive about 87% or about 30% of the time.

The PCR contained 60 Vbeta and 13 Jbeta primers. Only in-frame clones appear in the TCRdb table, and some are missing; sequencing was by immunoSEQ multiplex PCR. The sample consists of approximately 100,000 clones, more than 60% of them appearing once. The sequencing input was PBMCs. The TCR originated in a female donor in good health and CMV-seronegative. This chain uses TRBV5-4 with TRBJ2-7; 10 positions match TRBD2. The CDR3: CASSSSSGGKGEQYF. As DNA, the CDR3 is TGTGCCAGCAGCTCTTCTAGCGGGGGTAAAGGGGAGCAGTACTTC. Based on the CDR3 plus reference TRBV5-4 and TRBJ2-7, the full variable domain is ETGVTQSPTHLIKTRGQQVTLRCSSQSGHNTVSWYQQALGQGPQFIFQYYREEENGRGNFPPRFSGLQFPNYSSELNVNALELDDSALYLCASSSSSGGKGEQYFGPGTRLTVT.